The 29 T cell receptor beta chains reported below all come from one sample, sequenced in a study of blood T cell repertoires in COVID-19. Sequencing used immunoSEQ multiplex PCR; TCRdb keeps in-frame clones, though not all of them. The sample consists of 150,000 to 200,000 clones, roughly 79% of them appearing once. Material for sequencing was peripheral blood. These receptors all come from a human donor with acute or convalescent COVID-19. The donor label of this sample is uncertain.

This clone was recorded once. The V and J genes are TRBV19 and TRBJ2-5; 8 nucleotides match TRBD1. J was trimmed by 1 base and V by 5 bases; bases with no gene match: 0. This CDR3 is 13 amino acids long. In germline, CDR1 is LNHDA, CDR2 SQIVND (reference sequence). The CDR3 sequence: CASSGQGQETQYF. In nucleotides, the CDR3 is TGTGCCAGTAGTGGACAGGGCCAAGAGACCCAGTACTTC.

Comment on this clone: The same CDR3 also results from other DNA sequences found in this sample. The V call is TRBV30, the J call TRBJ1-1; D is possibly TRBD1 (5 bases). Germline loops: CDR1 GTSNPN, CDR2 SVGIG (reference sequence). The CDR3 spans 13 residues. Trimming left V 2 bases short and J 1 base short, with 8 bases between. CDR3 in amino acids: CAWSSQGNTEAFF. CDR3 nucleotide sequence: TGTGCCTGGAGTTCTCAGGGGAACACTGAAGCTTTCTTT.

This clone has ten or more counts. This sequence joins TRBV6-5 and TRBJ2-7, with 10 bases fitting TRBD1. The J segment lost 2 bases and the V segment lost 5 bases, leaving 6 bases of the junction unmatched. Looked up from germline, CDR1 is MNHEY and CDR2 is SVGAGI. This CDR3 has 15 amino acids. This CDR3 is CASSPYGQGAYEQYF. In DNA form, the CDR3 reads TGTGCCAGCAGTCCTTACGGACAGGGGGCCTACGAGCAGTACTTC.

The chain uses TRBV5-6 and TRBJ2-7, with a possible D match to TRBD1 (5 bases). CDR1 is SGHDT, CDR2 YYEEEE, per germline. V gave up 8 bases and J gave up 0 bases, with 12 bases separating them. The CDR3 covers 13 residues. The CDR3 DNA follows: TGTGCCAGTCAGCTTCAGGGCTCCTACGAGCAGTACTTC. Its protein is CASQLQGSYEQYF.

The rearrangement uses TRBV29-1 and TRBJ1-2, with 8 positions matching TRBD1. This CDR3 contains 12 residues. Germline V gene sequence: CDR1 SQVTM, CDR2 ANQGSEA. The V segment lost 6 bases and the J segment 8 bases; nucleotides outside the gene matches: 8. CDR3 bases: TGCAGCGTCCTCGGACAGGGCGGCGGCTACACCTTC. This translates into CSVLGQGGGYTF.

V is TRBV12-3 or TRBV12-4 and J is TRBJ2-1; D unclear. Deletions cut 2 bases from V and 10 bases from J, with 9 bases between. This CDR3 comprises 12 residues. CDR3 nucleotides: TGTGCCAGCAGTTTACAGGTTGGCGAGCAGTTCTTC. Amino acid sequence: CASSLQVGEQFF.

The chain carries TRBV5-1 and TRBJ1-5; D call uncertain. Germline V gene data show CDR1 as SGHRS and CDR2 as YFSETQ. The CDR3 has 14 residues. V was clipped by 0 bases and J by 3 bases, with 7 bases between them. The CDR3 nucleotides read TGCGCCAGCAGCTTGGGAGGGCTCAATCAGCCCCAGCATTTT. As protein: CASSLGGLNQPQHF.

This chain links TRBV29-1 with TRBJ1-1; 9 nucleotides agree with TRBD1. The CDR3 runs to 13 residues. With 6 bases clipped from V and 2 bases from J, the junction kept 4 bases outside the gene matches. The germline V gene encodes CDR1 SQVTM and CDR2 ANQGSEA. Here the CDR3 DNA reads TGCAGCGTGGGACAGGGTAGAAACACTGAAGCTTTCTTT. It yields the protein CSVGQGRNTEAFF.

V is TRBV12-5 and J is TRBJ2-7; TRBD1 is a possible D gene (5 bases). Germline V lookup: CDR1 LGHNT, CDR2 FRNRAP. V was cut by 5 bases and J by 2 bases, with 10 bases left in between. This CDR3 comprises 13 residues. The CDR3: CASGRNRPYEQYF. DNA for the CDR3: TGTGCTAGTGGTCGTAACAGGCCCTACGAGCAGTACTTC.

CDR3 sequence reads: CASSLPSQETQYF. DNA for the CDR3: TGTGCCAGCAGTCTTCCTTCTCAAGAGACCCAGTACTTC. V and J are TRBV7-2 and TRBJ2-5; the D is unclear. Trimming left V 6 bases short and J 2 bases short, with 10 bases between. CDR1 is SGHTA and CDR2 is FQGNSA in the germline V gene. The CDR3 consists of 13 residues.

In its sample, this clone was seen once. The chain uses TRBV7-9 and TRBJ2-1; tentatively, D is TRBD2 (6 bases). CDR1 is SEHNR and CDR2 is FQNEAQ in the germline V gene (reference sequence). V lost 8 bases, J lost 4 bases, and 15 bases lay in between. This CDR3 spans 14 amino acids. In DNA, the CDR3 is TGTGCCAGCCAGGAGGGTTCCCCATACAATGAGCAGTTCTTC. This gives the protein CASQEGSPYNEQFF.

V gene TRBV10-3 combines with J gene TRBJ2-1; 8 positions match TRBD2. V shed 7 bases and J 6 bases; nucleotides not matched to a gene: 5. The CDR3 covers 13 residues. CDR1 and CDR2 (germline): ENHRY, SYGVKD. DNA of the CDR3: TGTGCCATCATGACTAGCGACCGCAATGAGCAGTTCTTC. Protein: CAIMTSDRNEQFF.

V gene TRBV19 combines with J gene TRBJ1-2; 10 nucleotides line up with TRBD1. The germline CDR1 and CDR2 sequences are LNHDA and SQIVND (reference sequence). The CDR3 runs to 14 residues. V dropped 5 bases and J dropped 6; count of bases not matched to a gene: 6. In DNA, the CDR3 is TGTGCCAGTAGTCGACTGACAGGGGGCGATGGCTACACCTTC. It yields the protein CASSRLTGGDGYTF. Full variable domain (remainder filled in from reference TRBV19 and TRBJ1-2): DGGITQSPKYLFRKEGQNVTLSCEQNLNHDAMYWYRQDPGQGLRLIYYSQIVNDFQKGDIAEGYSVSREKKESFPLTVTSAQKNPTAFYLCASSRLTGGDGYTFGSGTRLTVV.

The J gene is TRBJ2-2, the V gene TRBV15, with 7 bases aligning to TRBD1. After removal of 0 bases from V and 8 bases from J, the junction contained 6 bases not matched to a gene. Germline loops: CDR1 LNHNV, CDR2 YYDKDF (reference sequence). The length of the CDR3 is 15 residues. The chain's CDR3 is CATSRDPDREGELFF. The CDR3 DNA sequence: TGTGCCACCAGCAGAGATCCCGACAGGGAAGGGGAGCTGTTTTTT.

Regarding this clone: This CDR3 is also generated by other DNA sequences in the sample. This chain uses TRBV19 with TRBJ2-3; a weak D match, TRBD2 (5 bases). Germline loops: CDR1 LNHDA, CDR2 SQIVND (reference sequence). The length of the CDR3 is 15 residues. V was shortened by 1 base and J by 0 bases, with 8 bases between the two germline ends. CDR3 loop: CASSIGGGSTDTQYF. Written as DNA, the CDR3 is TGTGCCAGTAGTATAGGTGGCGGGAGCACAGATACGCAGTATTTT.

CDR3 region: CASSGNSLNTEAFF. CDR3 DNA sequence: TGTGCCAGCAGTGGTAACAGCCTGAACACTGAAGCTTTCTTT. The chain carries TRBV2 and TRBJ1-1; no reliable D call. Germline assignment: CDR1 SNHLY and CDR2 FYNNEI. V dropped 4 bases and J dropped 0 bases, with 9 bases sitting between them. This CDR3 is 14 amino acids long.

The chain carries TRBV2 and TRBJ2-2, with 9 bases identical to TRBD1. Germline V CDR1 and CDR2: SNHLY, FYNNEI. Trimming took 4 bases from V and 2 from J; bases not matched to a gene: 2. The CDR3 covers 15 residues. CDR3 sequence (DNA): TGTGCCAGCAGTGGGACAGGGGTAAACACCGGGGAGCTGTTTTTT. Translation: CASSGTGVNTGELFF.

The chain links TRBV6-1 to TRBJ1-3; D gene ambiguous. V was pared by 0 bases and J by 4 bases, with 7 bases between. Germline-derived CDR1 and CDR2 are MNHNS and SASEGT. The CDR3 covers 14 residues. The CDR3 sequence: CASSEAARGNTIYF. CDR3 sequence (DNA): TGTGCCAGCAGTGAAGCCGCGAGGGGAAACACCATATATTTT.

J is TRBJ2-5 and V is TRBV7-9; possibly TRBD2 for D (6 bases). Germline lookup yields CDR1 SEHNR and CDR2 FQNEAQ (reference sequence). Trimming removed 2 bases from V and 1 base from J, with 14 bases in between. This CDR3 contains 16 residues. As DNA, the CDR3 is TGTGCCAGCAGCTTAAGGAGGGAGGTGGGCCAAGAGACCCAGTACTTC. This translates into CASSLRREVGQETQYF.

The CDR3 sequence is CASSIRRGGRSTDTQYF. In DNA form, the CDR3 reads TGTGCCAGTAGTATAAGGCGGGGCGGCAGAAGCACAGATACGCAGTATTTT. The V gene is TRBV19, the J gene TRBJ2-3, with a weak D call TRBD2 (6 bases). CDR3 length: 17 residues. Germline loops: CDR1 LNHDA, CDR2 SQIVND (reference sequence). Deletions cut 2 bases from V and 0 bases from J, with 15 bases between. Full variable domain (remainder filled in from reference TRBV19 and TRBJ2-3): DGGITQSPKYLFRKEGQNVTLSCEQNLNHDAMYWYRQDPGQGLRLIYYSQIVNDFQKGDIAEGYSVSREKKESFPLTVTSAQKNPTAFYLCASSIRRGGRSTDTQYFGPGTRLTVL.

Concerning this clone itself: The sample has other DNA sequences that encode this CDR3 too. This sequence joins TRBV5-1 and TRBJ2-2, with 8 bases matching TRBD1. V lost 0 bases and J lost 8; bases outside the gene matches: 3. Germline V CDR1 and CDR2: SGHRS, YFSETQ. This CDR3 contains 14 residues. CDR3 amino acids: CASSLVQGAGELFF. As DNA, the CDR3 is TGCGCCAGCAGCTTGGTTCAGGGGGCTGGGGAGCTGTTTTTT.

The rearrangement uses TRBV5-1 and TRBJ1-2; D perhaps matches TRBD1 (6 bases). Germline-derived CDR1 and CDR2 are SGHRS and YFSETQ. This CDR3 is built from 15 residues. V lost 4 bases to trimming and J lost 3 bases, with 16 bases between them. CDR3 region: CASSPQPGQYYGYTF. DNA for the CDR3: TGCGCCAGCAGCCCTCAACCGGGACAATACTATGGCTACACCTTC.

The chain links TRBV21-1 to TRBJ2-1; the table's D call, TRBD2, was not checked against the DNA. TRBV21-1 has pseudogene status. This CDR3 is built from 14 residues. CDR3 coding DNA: TGTGCCAGTCAACGGACTAGCGCGTCCAATGAGCAGTTCTTC. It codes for CASQRTSASNEQFF.

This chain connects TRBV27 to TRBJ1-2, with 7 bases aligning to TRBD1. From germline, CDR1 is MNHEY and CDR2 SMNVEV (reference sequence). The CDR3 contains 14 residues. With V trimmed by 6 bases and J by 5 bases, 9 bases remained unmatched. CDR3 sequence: CASRRQGGGYGYTF. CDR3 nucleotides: TGTGCCAGCAGACGACAGGGAGGAGGGTATGGCTACACCTTC.

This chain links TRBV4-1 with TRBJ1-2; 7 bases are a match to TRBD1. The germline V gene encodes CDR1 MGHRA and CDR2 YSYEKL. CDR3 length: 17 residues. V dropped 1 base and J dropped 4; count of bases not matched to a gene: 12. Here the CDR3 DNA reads TGCGCCAGCAGCCAAGGAGAAGGAGGGGGCGATTTCTATGGCTACACCTTC. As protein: CASSQGEGGGDFYGYTF.

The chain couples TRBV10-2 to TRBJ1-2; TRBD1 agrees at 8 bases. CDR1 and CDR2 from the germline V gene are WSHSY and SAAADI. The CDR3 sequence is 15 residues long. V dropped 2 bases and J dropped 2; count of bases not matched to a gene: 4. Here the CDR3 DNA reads TGCGCCAGCAGTGAGGCGGGACAGGTGAACTATGGCTACACCTTC. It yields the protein CASSEAGQVNYGYTF.

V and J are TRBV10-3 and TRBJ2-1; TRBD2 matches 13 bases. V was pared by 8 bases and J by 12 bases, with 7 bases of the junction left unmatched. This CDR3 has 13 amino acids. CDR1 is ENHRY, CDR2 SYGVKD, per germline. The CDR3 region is CAIDTSGREGQFF. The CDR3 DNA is TGTGCCATCGACACTAGCGGGAGGGAAGGGCAGTTCTTC.

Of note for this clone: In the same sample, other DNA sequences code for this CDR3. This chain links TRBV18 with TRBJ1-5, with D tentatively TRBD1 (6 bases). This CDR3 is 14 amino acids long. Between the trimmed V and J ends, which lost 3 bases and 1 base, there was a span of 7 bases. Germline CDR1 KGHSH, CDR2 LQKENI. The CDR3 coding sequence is TGTGCCAGCTCACCGGACAGAAGCAATCAGCCCCAGCATTTT. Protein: CASSPDRSNQPQHF.

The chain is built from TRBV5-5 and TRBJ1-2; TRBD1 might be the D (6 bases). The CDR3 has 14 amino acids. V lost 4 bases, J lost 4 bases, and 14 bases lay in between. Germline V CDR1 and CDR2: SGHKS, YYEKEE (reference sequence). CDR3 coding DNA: TGTGCCAGCAGCGCCACAGGGAAGGGCTATGGCTACACCTTC. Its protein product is CASSATGKGYGYTF.